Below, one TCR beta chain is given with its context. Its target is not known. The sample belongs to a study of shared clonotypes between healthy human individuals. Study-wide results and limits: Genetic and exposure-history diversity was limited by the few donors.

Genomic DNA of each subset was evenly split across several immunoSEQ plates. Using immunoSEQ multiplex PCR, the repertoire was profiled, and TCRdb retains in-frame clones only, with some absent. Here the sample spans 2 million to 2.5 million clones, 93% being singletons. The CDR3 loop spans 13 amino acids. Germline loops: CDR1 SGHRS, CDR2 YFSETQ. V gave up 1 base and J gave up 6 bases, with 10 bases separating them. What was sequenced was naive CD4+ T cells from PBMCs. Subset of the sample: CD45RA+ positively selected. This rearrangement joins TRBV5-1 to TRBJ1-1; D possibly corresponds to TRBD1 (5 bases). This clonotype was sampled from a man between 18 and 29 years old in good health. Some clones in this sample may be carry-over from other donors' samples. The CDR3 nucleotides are TGCGCCAGCAGCTTGTGGGGGACCTCTGAAGCTTTCTTT. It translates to CASSLWGTSEAFF.